The T cell receptor (beta chain) described here comes from a study of graft-versus-host responses after intestinal transplantation. Study-level information: The transplants performed in recipients were multivisceral, liver-intestinal, or isolated intestinal. Anti-thymocyte globulin induction preceded about 3 years of tacrolimus and steroid maintenance in all recipients.

Worth noting for this clone: Its antigen is unidentified.

Sequencing was performed with immunoSEQ multiplex PCR; in TCRdb, only in-frame clones are kept and a portion is missing. The sample lists about 90,000 clones, around 93% occurring once. This CDR3 spans 12 amino acids. V was cut by 6 bases and J by 5 bases, with 11 bases left in between. CDR1 is MDHEN and CDR2 is SYDVKM in the germline V gene. Study findings and constraints: GvH clones surfaced in recipient marrow, some emerging earlier in ileum or blood. Allografts from individuals with graft-donor T cell macrochimerism displayed high graft-versus-host to host-versus-graft clonal ratios.

J is TRBJ2-7 and V is TRBV28; D not resolved. The specimen comprised unstimulated CD4+ T cells sorted from spleen or lymph node cells, sampled before transplant. The sequence derives from a human donor who was the organ donor for an intestinal transplant. The CDR3 coding sequence is TGTGCCAGCAGCCTTGGCGGTAACGAGCAGTACTTC. This codes for CASSLGGNEQYF.